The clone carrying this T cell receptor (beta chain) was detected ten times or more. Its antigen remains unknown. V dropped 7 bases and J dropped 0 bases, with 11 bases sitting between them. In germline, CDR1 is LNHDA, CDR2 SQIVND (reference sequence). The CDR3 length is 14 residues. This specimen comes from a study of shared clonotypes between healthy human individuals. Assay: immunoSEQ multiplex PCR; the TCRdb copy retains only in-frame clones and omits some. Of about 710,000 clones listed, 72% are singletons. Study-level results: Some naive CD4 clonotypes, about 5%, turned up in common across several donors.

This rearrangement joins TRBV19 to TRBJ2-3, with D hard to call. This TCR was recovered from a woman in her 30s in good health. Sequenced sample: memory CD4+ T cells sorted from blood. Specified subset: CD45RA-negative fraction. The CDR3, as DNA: TGTGCCAGTACCTCCCCCGGGAGCACAGATACGCAGTATTTT. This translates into CASTSPGSTDTQYF.